This record looks at one T cell receptor beta chain sequence and its context. Antigen: not known. Germline CDR1 is WNHNN and CDR2 is SYGVQD (reference sequence). Trimming took 3 bases from V and 6 from J, leaving 15 bases between them. This CDR3 has 15 residues. The data originate from a study of T cell responses to AZD1222 COVID-19 vaccine. Study-level information: The analysis combined second doses at about 4 or about 12 weeks. Study findings and constraints: Samples come after the peak T cell response, not at day 14. Spike-spanning, vaccine-associated CD4 TCRs were dominant at 160-218 and 743-854.

The method was immunoSEQ multiplex PCR; TCRdb's version includes in-frame clones alone and lacks a portion of them. The sample comprises about 180,000 clones, about 92% of which are singletons, and around 2.6% rests with the top ten. This material consisted of peripheral blood, taken on day 0 of AZD1222 vaccination. The V call is TRBV10-1, the J call TRBJ2-1; perhaps TRBD2 as D (6 bases). This sequence originates from an adult in good health. CDR3 loop: CASSEWGLAPNEQFF. In nucleotides, the CDR3 is TGCGCCAGCAGTGAATGGGGACTGGCGCCCAATGAGCAGTTCTTC.